The 10 T cell receptor beta chains below come from one sample, sequenced in a study of technical replicates of blood from a handful of donors. Sequencing used immunoSEQ multiplex PCR; TCRdb keeps in-frame clones, though not all of them. The sample has roughly 92,000 clones, approximately 96% seen once; the top ten hold approximately 0.36%. Sequenced material: T cells isolated from PBMCs. The receptors derive from a human donor in good health.

The V and J genes are TRBV4-1 and TRBJ1-1, with TRBD1 identical over 11 bases. From germline, CDR1 is MGHRA and CDR2 YSYEKL. The length of the CDR3 is 14 residues. The ends lost 0 bases at V and 9 bases at J; junction bases unmatched: 3. The chain's CDR3 is CASSQDRDRGKAFF. CDR3 in DNA: TGCGCCAGCAGCCAAGATCGGGACAGGGGGAAAGCTTTCTTT.

The chain employs TRBV7-2 and TRBJ2-3, with D possibly matching TRBD2 (5 bases). V lost 4 bases to trimming and J lost 2 bases, with 22 bases between them. CDR3 length equals 18 residues. Germline V gives CDR1 SGHTA, CDR2 FQGNSA. The CDR3: CASSSDLTRDVFTDTQYF. CDR3 nucleotide sequence: TGTGCCAGCAGCTCCGACCTTACTAGGGATGTGTTCACAGATACGCAGTATTTT.

The V and J genes are TRBV27 and TRBJ2-7; D not certain. Germline-derived CDR1 and CDR2 are MNHEY and SMNVEV (reference sequence). V lost 4 bases, J lost 2 bases, and 12 bases lay in between. The CDR3 is 14 residues long. Here the CDR3 DNA reads TGTGCCAGCAGTTCGCAAGTCGGTGCCTACGAGCAGTACTTC. It is translated as CASSSQVGAYEQYF.

The genes are TRBV9 and TRBJ2-2, with D possibly TRBD2 on 6 matching bases. The germline V gene has CDR1 SGDLS and CDR2 YYNGEE. This CDR3 comprises 17 residues. Trimming took off 0 bases at V and 7 bases at J, with 19 bases between the two ends. CDR3 residues: CASSVAISGGNDGELFF. In DNA, the CDR3 is TGTGCCAGCAGCGTAGCTATAAGTGGCGGGAACGACGGGGAGCTGTTTTTT.

V is TRBV4-3 and J is TRBJ2-2; 7 bases align to TRBD2. CDR1 and CDR2 (germline): LGHNA, YSLEER. The trim removed 1 base at V and 2 bases at J, leaving 4 bases unmatched. The length of the CDR3 is 16 residues. The CDR3 loop is CASSQVWGGNTGELFF. As DNA, the CDR3 is TGCGCCAGCAGCCAAGTCTGGGGGGGAAACACCGGGGAGCTGTTTTTT.

J is TRBJ2-2 and V is TRBV10-3; D not resolved. V lost 2 bases, J lost 0 bases, and 7 bases lay in between. Germline V gives CDR1 ENHRY, CDR2 SYGVKD. The CDR3 loop spans 15 amino acids. CDR3 bases: TGTGCCATCAGTGAGGTGACACCGAACACCGGGGAGCTGTTTTTT. It specifies CAISEVTPNTGELFF.

The rearrangement joins TRBV19 to TRBJ2-1; 14 bases are shared with TRBD2. The CDR3 totals 16 residues. V lost 5 bases, J lost 8 bases, and 8 bases stayed unmatched. The germline gives CDR1 LNHDA, CDR2 SQIVND (reference sequence). The CDR3 sequence is CASSLRLAGGLHEQFF. Written as DNA, the CDR3 is TGTGCCAGTAGTTTGCGACTAGCGGGAGGGCTCCATGAGCAGTTCTTC.

The chain combines TRBV6-1 with TRBJ2-7; weak D call: TRBD1 (5 bases). Trimming left V 1 base short and J 7 bases short, with 8 bases between. Germline lookup yields CDR1 MNHNS and CDR2 SASEGT. The CDR3 runs to 12 residues. The CDR3 sequence: CASSEDRTEQYF. In DNA, the CDR3 is TGTGCCAGCAGTGAAGATAGGACAGAGCAGTACTTC.

The chain links TRBV27 to TRBJ1-2; 8 bases align to TRBD1. The CDR3 is 15 amino acids. V was pared by 8 bases and J by 5 bases, with 13 bases of the junction left unmatched. Germline V gene data show CDR1 as MNHEY and CDR2 as SMNVEV (reference sequence). The CDR3 loop reads CASSFSGTGKYGYTF. The DNA for the CDR3 is TGTGCCAGCTCATTTTCCGGGACAGGAAAATATGGCTACACCTTC.

The table lists this clone with a count of one. V and J are TRBV2 and TRBJ2-7; D not resolved. Trimming cost V 6 bases and J 6 bases, with 9 bases left between them. Looked up from germline, CDR1 is SNHLY and CDR2 is FYNNEI. The CDR3 loop spans 11 amino acids. The CDR3 protein is CASRGAREQYF. CDR3 coding DNA: TGTGCCAGCAGAGGAGCGCGCGAGCAGTACTTC. The full variable domain, its missing parts supplied by reference TRBV2 and TRBJ2-7, is EPEVTQTPSHQVTQMGQEVILRCVPISNHLYFYWYRQILGQKVEFLVSFYNNEISEKSEIFDDQFSVERPDGSNFTLKIRSTKLEDSAMYFCASRGAREQYFGPGTRLTVT.